The clone carrying this TCR beta chain was found a few times. This specimen belongs to a study of blood T cell repertoires in COVID-19. Looked up from germline, CDR1 is SEHNR and CDR2 is FQNEAQ (reference sequence). The V gene lost 3 bases and the J gene lost 4 bases, with 12 bases spanning the gap. The CDR3 runs 14 residues. Those who participated ranged in age from about 18 to 89 years and resided in about two dozen US areas. Donors of Cohort 3 who recovered were those that had two negative PCRs, clearance, or symptom resolution. Original handling: Reference gene primer amplification in the assay estimated nucleated cell counts. The method was immunoSEQ multiplex PCR; TCRdb's version includes in-frame clones alone and lacks a portion of them. V and J calls and clone size are copied from that table; D and trimming were computed from the DNA. The sample has 200,000 to 250,000 clones; approximately 82% are singletons.

The V call is TRBV7-9, the J call TRBJ1-1, with D possibly being TRBD1 (5 bases). The TCR was taken from a man aged 35 to 55 who had recovered from COVID-19. Material: PBMCs or T cells enriched from blood (not recorded which). The CDR3 DNA reads TGTGCCAGCAGCTTCAGCGGGGGGGGCACTGAAGCTTTCTTT. It yields the protein CASSFSGGGTEAFF.